The clone carrying this T cell receptor beta chain appeared a single time. This sample was taken from a study of cytomegalovirus exposure and HLA in healthy donors. Per the germline V gene, CDR1 is GTSNPN and CDR2 is SVGIG (reference sequence). V shed 8 bases, J shed 2 bases, and the junction held 7 bases outside the gene matches. The CDR3 loop spans 13 amino acids. Researchers ran the PCR with 60 Vbeta and 13 Jbeta primers. Data came from immunoSEQ multiplex PCR; TCRdb stores just in-frame clones and leaves some out. This table holds hundreds of thousands of clones, 76% found once. J is TRBJ2-3 and V is TRBV30; 7 nucleotides line up with TRBD2. The sequenced sample was PBMCs. This TCR derives from a man aged 18 to 29 in good health and CMV-seronegative. The CDR3 spells CAAQAGYTDTQYF. CDR3 DNA: TGTGCCGCCCAAGCGGGATACACAGATACGCAGTATTTT.